Reported below is one T cell receptor (beta chain). Its antigen is currently unknown. The library came from three nested PCR rounds adapted from ARM-PCR protocols. TCRdb called the multiplex PCR reads again in MiXCR, with one record for every CDR3 protein. Here the sample spans tens of thousands of distinct CDR3 sequences, 70% to 80% being singletons. The source of the sample is a study of tumor and adjacent non-tumor tissue in lung cancer. The wider study: Samples averaged approximately 3.9 million productive TCRbeta reads each. Overall study results and limits: Significantly higher TCR diversity was found in tumor than normal lung.

Unmatched junction bases numbered 1, after V lost 3 bases and J lost 3 bases. The CDR3 totals 16 residues. Per germline, CDR1 SGHRS and CDR2 YFSETQ. No cell sorting was done before RNA was extracted from the tissue. The normal lung tissue was taken more than 3 cm from the tumor edge. The material sequenced was distant non-tumor lung tissue. The chain has TRBV5-1 and TRBJ2-1, with TRBD2 matching 15 bases. This sequence was found in an older woman with non-small cell lung cancer. The CDR3 coding sequence is TGCGCCAGCAGCTGGGGACTAGCGGGAGGCTACAATGAGCAGTTCTTC. It specifies CASSWGLAGGYNEQFF.